Listed here are 19 T cell receptor beta chains from one sample, sequenced in a study of long-term antiretroviral therapy in people with HIV. Assay version v3.0 of immunoSEQ was used, and it was run at survey level. Clones were sequenced by immunoSEQ multiplex PCR, and TCRdb holds only the in-frame ones, with some missing. The sample holds approximately 22,000 clones, less than 90% seen once. The sequencing used unsorted PBMCs, collected 1.9 years after starting antiretroviral therapy. These receptors all stem from a woman aged 45 to 65 with HIV.

The chain links TRBV30 to TRBJ2-5; D is ambiguous. Trimming took 1 base from V and 2 from J, leaving 11 bases between them. The CDR3 is 14 residues long. CDR1 and CDR2 (germline): GTSNPN, SVGIG (reference sequence). CDR3 sequence (DNA): TGTGCCTGGAGTGGAGTACAGATACAAGAGACCCAGTACTTC. This sequence encodes CAWSGVQIQETQYF.

The V call is TRBV18, the J call TRBJ1-2; 8 positions agree with TRBD1. The CDR3 has 17 residues. V shed 3 bases and J 2 bases; nucleotides not matched to a gene: 11. The germline CDR1 and CDR2 sequences are KGHSH and LQKENI. The CDR3 sequence is CASSPRQGTGMNYGYTF. Here the CDR3 DNA reads TGTGCCAGCTCACCGAGACAGGGGACGGGGATGAACTATGGCTACACCTTC.

The V and J genes are TRBV2 and TRBJ2-3; 11 positions agree with TRBD2. CDR3 length equals 17 residues. CDR1 and CDR2 (germline): SNHLY, FYNNEI. J was trimmed by 3 bases and V by 5 bases; bases with no gene match: 10. The CDR3 region is CASSQRLAGISTDTQYF. The CDR3 DNA reads as TGTGCCAGCAGTCAACGACTAGCGGGGATTAGTACAGATACGCAGTATTTT.

The J gene is TRBJ2-3, the V gene TRBV7-9, with D possibly being TRBD2 (5 bases). This CDR3 comprises 14 residues. Between the trimmed V and J ends, which lost 4 bases and 0 bases, there was a span of 8 bases. Germline V gene lookup returns CDR1 SEHNR and CDR2 FQNEAQ (reference sequence). Here the CDR3 reads CASSSGSSTDTQYF. The CDR3 DNA sequence: TGTGCCAGCAGCTCGGGATCTAGCACAGATACGCAGTATTTT.

This chain joins TRBV5-1 and TRBJ1-2; tentative D call: TRBD1 (5 bases). CDR1 is SGHRS, CDR2 YFSETQ, per germline. The CDR3 consists of 15 residues. Trimming stripped 4 bases from V and 2 bases from J, with 15 bases between. For the CDR3, the DNA is TGCGCCAGCAGCCGGGGTCCGGGGGACAACTATGGCTACACCTTC. As protein: CASSRGPGDNYGYTF. Looking up the rest from reference TRBV5-1 and TRBJ1-2 gives the full variable domain: KAGVTQTPRYLIKTRGQQVTLSCSPISGHRSVSWYQQTPGQGLQFLFEYFSETQRNKGNFPGRFSGRQFSNSRSEMNVSTLELGDSALYLCASSRGPGDNYGYTFGSGTRLTVV.

This clone was detected only a few times. V is TRBV6-5 and J is TRBJ2-7, with D possibly TRBD1 on 6 matching bases. Germline V gives CDR1 MNHEY, CDR2 SVGAGI. This CDR3 has 13 residues. Trimming took 8 bases from V and 3 from J, leaving 14 bases between them. CDR3 nucleotide sequence: TGTGCCAGCGCCTACTTAGGGGGCTACGAGCAGTACTTC. Residues: CASAYLGGYEQYF.

This chain uses TRBV5-1 with TRBJ2-7; possible D gene TRBD1, 6 bases. Germline-derived CDR1 and CDR2 are SGHRS and YFSETQ. Trimming took 4 bases from V and 3 from J, leaving 14 bases between them. The CDR3 is 14 amino acids. CDR3 residues: CASSDPDSLYEQYF. CDR3 DNA sequence: TGCGCCAGCAGCGACCCGGACAGCCTCTACGAGCAGTACTTC.

The chain joins TRBV5-1 to TRBJ2-1; D tentatively fits TRBD1 or TRBD2 (5 bases each). This CDR3 is 17 amino acids long. The ends were cut back, 2 bases at V and 1 base at J, with 16 bases in the middle. Germline CDR1 and CDR2: SGHRS and YFSETQ. The CDR3 sequence: CASSLGTLIVSYNEQFF. The CDR3 DNA follows: TGCGCCAGCAGCTTAGGGACCTTGATTGTTTCCTACAATGAGCAGTTCTTC.

This chain links TRBV9 with TRBJ2-6; D unresolved. This CDR3 spans 14 amino acids. CDR1 SGDLS and CDR2 YYNGEE come from the germline V gene. The V gene lost 5 bases and the J gene lost 4 bases, with 10 bases spanning the gap. CDR3 nucleotides: TGTGCCAGCAGTAACCTATGGGGGGCCAACGTCCTGACTTTC. It encodes CASSNLWGANVLTF.

This chain joins TRBV9 and TRBJ1-2; TRBD1 is a possible D gene (6 bases). Germline V gives CDR1 SGDLS, CDR2 YYNGEE. Deletions cut 0 bases from V and 4 bases from J, with 13 bases between. This CDR3 has 15 amino acids. Written as DNA, the CDR3 is TGTGCCAGCAGCGTAGAGTCGGGGGCTACCTATGGCTACACCTTC. Translating gives CASSVESGATYGYTF.

This clone appeared a single time. The CDR3 loop is CSASDSYNTEAFF. In DNA form, the CDR3 reads TGCAGCGCTTCCGACAGTTACAACACTGAAGCTTTCTTT. The chain carries TRBV29-1 and TRBJ1-1, with D perhaps matching TRBD1 (5 bases). The CDR3 runs to 13 residues. V lost 7 bases and J 2 bases, leaving 14 bases between the germline ends. CDR1 is SQVTM and CDR2 is ANQGSEA in the germline V gene.

In nucleotides, the CDR3 is TGTGCCAGCATAAAACAGGGGCACCTCTACGAGCAGTACTTC. Encoded protein: CASIKQGHLYEQYF. The chain carries TRBV6-1 and TRBJ2-7; 7 bases map to TRBD1. Germline values: CDR1 MNHNS, CDR2 SASEGT. Trimming took 7 bases from V and 3 from J; bases not matched to a gene: 9. The CDR3 is made up of 14 amino acids.

This chain connects TRBV18 to TRBJ1-2; 7 bases are a match to TRBD1. This CDR3 has 13 amino acids. V lost 3 bases to trimming and J lost 4 bases; unmatched junction nucleotides: 2. The germline V gene has CDR1 KGHSH and CDR2 LQKENI. The CDR3 nucleotides are TGTGCCAGCTCACCGGGACAGCCCTATGGCTACACCTTC. It codes for CASSPGQPYGYTF.

The chain joins TRBV7-2 to TRBJ2-1; D gene unclear. Trimming removed 5 bases from V and 4 bases from J, with 9 bases in between. The CDR3 spans 13 residues. CDR1 and CDR2 (germline): SGHTA, FQGNSA. In DNA, the CDR3 is TGTGCCAGCAGCCTAGACAATTACAATGAGCAGTTCTTC. It is translated as CASSLDNYNEQFF.

CDR3 sequence: CASSFTATGYGYTF. CDR3 nucleotide sequence: TGTGCCAGCAGTTTTACGGCCACTGGTTATGGCTACACCTTC. The chain has TRBV27 and TRBJ1-2; D remains ambiguous. This CDR3 spans 14 amino acids. Germline V CDR1 and CDR2: MNHEY, SMNVEV (reference sequence). V was trimmed by 3 bases and J by 5 bases, leaving 13 bases between them.

In nucleotides, the CDR3 is TGCGCCAGCAGCCAAGACCCCCTCGACCGCGACAATGAGCAGTTCTTC. Translated: CASSQDPLDRDNEQFF. This chain joins TRBV4-3 and TRBJ2-1; D ambiguous. The CDR3 is made up of 16 amino acids. V was cut by 0 bases and J by 5 bases, with 14 bases left in between. CDR1 LGHNA and CDR2 YSLEER come from the germline V gene.

The CDR3 loop reads CAWRLATEHNEQFF. CDR3 DNA sequence: TGTGCCTGGAGGCTAGCGACCGAACACAATGAGCAGTTCTTC. The gene calls are TRBV30 and TRBJ2-1; the D gene is possibly TRBD2 (6 bases). V was cut by 3 bases and J by 5 bases, with 14 bases left in between. From germline, CDR1 is GTSNPN and CDR2 SVGIG (reference sequence). The CDR3 runs 14 residues.

The rearrangement uses TRBV28 and TRBJ1-2; TRBD1 aligns across 8 bases. The CDR3 is 14 amino acids. Germline CDR1 and CDR2: MDHEN and SYDVKM. V lost 7 bases, J lost 2 bases, and 6 bases stayed unmatched. CDR3 residues: CASTRPGGNYGYTF. As DNA, the CDR3 is TGTGCCAGCACACGCCCAGGGGGCAACTATGGCTACACCTTC.

The chain recombines TRBV29-1 with TRBJ2-1, with D perhaps matching TRBD1 (5 bases). The CDR3 length is 11 residues. Trimming removed 5 bases at V and 9 bases at J, with 11 bases between. Germline V gives CDR1 SQVTM, CDR2 ANQGSEA. The CDR3 here is CSVRPRGEQFF. CDR3 bases: TGCAGCGTTCGTCCTAGGGGTGAGCAGTTCTTC.